This TCR beta chain was observed in a study of OX40 agonist ivuxolimab in advanced cancers. Study-level information: Those treated in dose escalation had hepatocellular carcinoma, melanoma, renal cell cancer or head and neck cancer. A history of anti-PD-1, anti-PD-L1 or anti-CTLA-4 therapy was acceptable, and roughly 40% had some. Study outcomes and limitations: Low normalized clonal expansion also occurred in some nonresponding patients.

To note about this clone: No antigen is known for it.

With 3 bases clipped from V and 6 bases from J, the junction kept 8 bases outside the gene matches. Germline V CDR1 and CDR2: SGHRS, YFSETQ. The CDR3 sequence is 17 residues long. Using immunoSEQ multiplex PCR, the repertoire was profiled, and TCRdb retains in-frame clones only, with some absent. The data hold 72,000 or so clones, with 80% to 90% observed a single time. The chain uses TRBV5-1 and TRBJ2-4; TRBD2 matches 14 bases. The sequence was collected from an adult with an advanced solid tumor such as melanoma, head and neck, liver or kidney cancer. Sequences were derived from CD4+ or CD8+ T cells sorted from blood, sampled in a trial of the OX40 agonist ivuxolimab. CDR3 residues: CASSYGLAGGVRNIQYF. The CDR3 nucleotides are TGCGCCAGCAGCTACGGACTAGCGGGAGGAGTCAGAAACATTCAGTACTTC.